A single sample is the source of the 23 T cell receptor beta chains below, sequenced in a study of blood T cell repertoires in COVID-19. Method: immunoSEQ multiplex PCR; TCRdb's copy keeps in-frame clones and lacks some. The table has over 250,000 clones, 85% seen once. Sequenced input: peripheral blood. All receptors derive from a human donor in a cohort sampled during active COVID-19.

This clone was seen once. The genes are TRBV5-1 and TRBJ2-7; no clear D. CDR1 and CDR2 (germline): SGHRS, YFSETQ. The CDR3 is made up of 14 amino acids. Trimming stripped 2 bases from V and 1 base from J, with 10 bases between. In nucleotides, the CDR3 is TGCGCCAGCAGCTTCCGGTTCGGGTCCTACGAGCAGTACTTC. Its protein product is CASSFRFGSYEQYF.

The V gene is TRBV10-3, the J gene TRBJ2-5; 8 nucleotides line up with TRBD1. Trimming at V came to 6 bases and at J to 3 bases, leaving 6 bases not matched to a gene. Looked up from germline, CDR1 is ENHRY and CDR2 is SYGVKD. The CDR3 sequence is 14 residues long. CDR3 bases: TGTGCCATCAGATCGGACAGGGCCGAAGAGACCCAGTACTTC. This encodes CAIRSDRAEETQYF.

The chain is built from TRBV2 and TRBJ1-5; no clear D gene. Between the trimmed V and J ends, which lost 7 bases and 8 bases, there was a span of 12 bases. The V gene's germline CDR1 is SNHLY and CDR2 FYNNEI. This CDR3 is 12 amino acids long. The CDR3 sequence: CASTSNSEPQHF. The CDR3 DNA sequence: TGTGCCAGCACTAGTAACTCCGAGCCCCAGCATTTT.

This chain connects TRBV7-2 to TRBJ2-2; 7 positions agree with TRBD2. Per the germline V gene, CDR1 is SGHTA and CDR2 is FQGNSA. This CDR3 comprises 16 residues. V gave up 2 bases and J gave up 10 bases; unmatched junction bases: 13. The DNA for the CDR3 is TGTGCCAGCAGCTTACCCCGGGGGGAGGGACGGGAGGAGCTGTTTTTT. Protein product: CASSLPRGEGREELFF. Full variable domain (remainder filled in from reference TRBV7-2 and TRBJ2-2): GAGVSQSPSNKVTEKGKDVELRCDPISGHTALYWYRQSLGQGLEFLIYFQGNSAPDKSGLPSDRFSAERTGGSVSTLTIQRTQQEDSAVYLCASSLPRGEGREELFFGEGSRLTVL.

The gene calls are TRBV19 and TRBJ2-5; tentative D call: TRBD2 (5 bases). The V and J ends lost 5 bases and 3 bases respectively, with 10 bases between them. The germline V gene encodes CDR1 LNHDA and CDR2 SQIVND (reference sequence). This CDR3 has 13 residues. The CDR3 bases are TGTGCCAGTAGTGAGGGTTACGAAGAGACCCAGTACTTC. This translates into CASSEGYEETQYF.

The sample holds a few counts of this clone. The V call is TRBV7-6, the J call TRBJ2-2, with D uncertain. CDR1 SGHVS and CDR2 FNYEAQ come from the germline V gene. This CDR3 is 15 amino acids long. V lost 2 bases, J lost 6 bases, and 13 bases lay in between. The CDR3 bases are TGTGCCAGCAGCTTAAACTACGGCCATCCCGGGGAGCTGTTTTTT. It yields the protein CASSLNYGHPGELFF.

The V gene is TRBV6-5, the J gene TRBJ2-1; no clear D gene. V was cut by 7 bases and J by 0 bases, with 10 bases left in between. The V gene's germline CDR1 is MNHEY and CDR2 SVGAGI. This CDR3 region has 14 residues. As DNA, the CDR3 is TGTGCCAGCACATACCATAGCTCCTACAATGAGCAGTTCTTC. This encodes CASTYHSSYNEQFF.

The V call is TRBV2, the J call TRBJ2-7; 7 bases agree with TRBD1. From germline, CDR1 is SNHLY and CDR2 FYNNEI. The CDR3 totals 14 residues. V gave up 5 bases and J gave up 0 bases; unmatched junction bases: 4. CDR3 loop: CASSQGQASYEQYF. The CDR3 DNA reads as TGTGCCAGCAGTCAAGGACAGGCCTCCTACGAGCAGTACTTC.

The chain uses TRBV11-3 and TRBJ2-6; D is ambiguous. The CDR3 has 15 amino acids. CDR1 and CDR2 (germline): SGHNT, YENEEA. V dropped 3 bases and J dropped 2 bases, with 8 bases sitting between them. In DNA form, the CDR3 reads TGTGCCAGCAGCTTCGGTGGTCCTGGGGCCAACGTCCTGACTTTC. Amino acids: CASSFGGPGANVLTF. Combining the CDR3 with reference TRBV11-3 and TRBJ2-6 gives the whole variable domain EAGVVQSPRYKIIEKKQPVAFWCNPISGHNTLYWYLQNLGQGPELLIRYENEEAVDDSQLPKDRFSAERLKGVDSTLKIQPAELGDSAVYLCASSFGGPGANVLTFGAGSRLTVL.

The chain employs TRBV27 and TRBJ2-2; 7 bases match TRBD2. V trimming: 3 bases; J trimming: 11 bases; junction bases outside the gene matches: 12. The CDR3 contains 15 residues. CDR1 and CDR2 from the germline V gene are MNHEY and SMNVEV (reference sequence). CDR3 loop: CASSFSRLASSELFF. CDR3 coding DNA: TGTGCCAGCAGTTTTAGTAGACTAGCCAGCAGTGAGCTGTTTTTT.

This clone appeared once. This chain joins TRBV5-5 and TRBJ1-3, with D unresolved. Per germline, CDR1 SGHKS and CDR2 YYEKEE (reference sequence). The CDR3 covers 13 residues. V lost 5 bases and J lost 0, with 6 bases in between. CDR3 loop: CASRGSSGNTIYF. In nucleotides, the CDR3 is TGTGCCAGCAGAGGGAGCTCTGGAAACACCATATATTTT. Full variable domain (remainder filled in from reference TRBV5-5 and TRBJ1-3): DAGVTQSPTHLIKTRGQQVTLRCSPISGHKSVSWYQQVLGQGPQFIFQYYEKEERGRGNFPDRFSARQFPNYSSELNVNALLLGDSALYLCASRGSSGNTIYFGEGSWLTVV.

This clone was counted a few times. The chain employs TRBV19 and TRBJ2-1; TRBD2 matches 9 bases. J was trimmed by 4 bases and V by 8 bases; bases with no gene match: 9. The CDR3 sequence is 15 residues long. From germline, CDR1 is LNHDA and CDR2 SQIVND (reference sequence). CDR3 loop: CASGISGSSYNEQFF. The CDR3 region has the DNA TGTGCCAGTGGGATTAGCGGGAGTAGTTACAATGAGCAGTTCTTC.

V and J are TRBV19 and TRBJ2-7, with TRBD2 as a possible D gene (6 bases). This CDR3 has 14 residues. Germline CDR1 is LNHDA and CDR2 is SQIVND (reference sequence). Deletions cut 3 bases from V and 2 bases from J, with 11 bases between. CDR3 coding DNA: TGTGCCAGTAGTATGGGTGCGGGGCCCTACGAGCAGTACTTC. As protein: CASSMGAGPYEQYF.

This chain links TRBV19 with TRBJ2-3, with 8 nucleotides matching TRBD1. V shed 5 bases and J 3 bases; nucleotides not matched to a gene: 4. CDR3 length: 14 amino acids. Germline loops: CDR1 LNHDA, CDR2 SQIVND (reference sequence). The DNA of the CDR3 is TGTGCCAGTAGTGTTCGACAGGGGACAGATACGCAGTATTTT. Its protein product is CASSVRQGTDTQYF.

V gene TRBV19 combines with J gene TRBJ2-7; no firm D call. Trimming left V 5 bases short and J 3 bases short, with 11 bases between. Germline V CDR1 and CDR2: LNHDA, SQIVND (reference sequence). The CDR3 is made up of 13 amino acids. In nucleotides, the CDR3 is TGTGCCAGTAGTTCCAGACTCTTCTACGAGCAGTACTTC. Translation: CASSSRLFYEQYF.

This chain joins TRBV3-1 (or the pseudogene TRBV3-2) and TRBJ2-3, with 9 bases identical to TRBD2. CDR3 length equals 15 residues. Losses at the gene ends were 5 bases for V and 3 bases for J; bases not matched to a gene: 6. CDR1 is LGHDT, CDR2 YNNKEL, per germline (reference sequence). The CDR3 DNA sequence: TGTGCCAGCAGCACTTCTAGCGGGATGACAGATACGCAGTATTTT. This sequence encodes CASSTSSGMTDTQYF.

J is TRBJ2-7 and V is TRBV6-2 or TRBV6-3, with D possibly matching TRBD2 (6 bases). Germline assignment: CDR1 MNHEY and CDR2 SVGEGT. The CDR3 consists of 15 residues. Trimming removed 1 base from V and 1 base from J, with 11 bases in between. The CDR3 spells CASSYLLADSYEQYF. Written as DNA, the CDR3 is TGTGCCAGCAGTTACTTACTAGCTGATTCCTACGAGCAGTACTTC.

The V and J genes are TRBV6-5 and TRBJ2-1, with 7 bases that match TRBD1. CDR1 is MNHEY and CDR2 is SVGAGI in the germline V gene. The CDR3 length is 16 residues. V lost 0 bases to trimming and J lost 5 bases; unmatched junction nucleotides: 7. CDR3 sequence: CASSYSDRMGNNEQFF. In DNA form, the CDR3 reads TGTGCCAGCAGTTACTCGGACAGGATGGGGAACAATGAGCAGTTCTTC.

This clone was observed a single time. The chain combines TRBV7-2 with TRBJ2-1; D is uncertain. Trimming took off 0 bases at V and 10 bases at J, with 10 bases between the two ends. Per the germline V gene, CDR1 is SGHTA and CDR2 is FQGNSA. The length of the CDR3 is 13 residues. The CDR3 reads CASSLASVMEQFF. The CDR3 DNA reads as TGTGCCAGCAGCTTAGCCTCCGTAATGGAGCAGTTCTTC. The full variable domain, completed using reference TRBV7-2 and TRBJ2-1, is GAGVSQSPSNKVTEKGKDVELRCDPISGHTALYWYRQSLGQGLEFLIYFQGNSAPDKSGLPSDRFSAERTGGSVSTLTIQRTQQEDSAVYLCASSLASVMEQFFGPGTRLTVL.

This clone was detected only a few times. Written as DNA, the CDR3 is TGCGCCAGCAGCGGGACAGGGCGAGAGCAGTACTTC. It translates to CASSGTGREQYF. This sequence joins TRBV5-1 and TRBJ2-7, with 9 bases lining up with TRBD1. Trimming at V came to 4 bases and at J to 7 bases, leaving 3 bases not matched to a gene. This CDR3 has 12 residues. CDR1 and CDR2 (germline): SGHRS, YFSETQ.

V is TRBV9 and J is TRBJ2-7; 7 bases fit TRBD1. The CDR3 runs to 15 residues. V lost 2 bases and J lost 0; bases outside the gene matches: 5. CDR1 and CDR2 (germline): SGDLS, YYNGEE. CDR3 DNA sequence: TGTGCCAGCAGCGTTGGACAGGCCAGCTCCTACGAGCAGTACTTC. Encoded protein: CASSVGQASSYEQYF. Full variable domain (remainder filled in from reference TRBV9 and TRBJ2-7): DSGVTQTPKHLITATGQRVTLRCSPRSGDLSVYWYQQSLDQGLQFLIQYYNGEERAKGNILERFSAQQFPDLHSELNLSSLELGDSALYFCASSVGQASSYEQYFGPGTRLTVT.

The J gene is TRBJ2-7, the V gene TRBV6-5; TRBD2 aligns across 9 bases. The germline V gene encodes CDR1 MNHEY and CDR2 SVGAGI. The CDR3 extends over 14 amino acids. With V trimmed by 6 bases and J by 2 bases, 5 bases remained unmatched. The CDR3 region has the DNA TGTGCCAGCAGCCACGCTAGCGGGGCCTACGAGCAGTACTTC. Its translation is CASSHASGAYEQYF.

CDR3 coding DNA: TGTGCCAGCAGCTCTGGACAGAACACTGAAGCTTTCTTT. As protein: CASSSGQNTEAFF. The chain couples TRBV7-2 to TRBJ1-1, with D possibly matching TRBD1 (5 bases). The V gene lost 4 bases and the J gene lost 1 base, with 7 bases spanning the gap. CDR1 and CDR2 (germline): SGHTA, FQGNSA. The CDR3 is 13 amino acids.